Presented here are 13 T cell receptor beta chains from one specimen sequenced in a study of monozygotic twins with inflammatory bowel disease. TCRdb reanalyzed the 5' RACE reads, giving one entry per CDR3 protein sequence and no DNA. Its table records 300,000 to 350,000 distinct CDR3 sequences. The sequenced material came from blood. The receptors were sampled from a human donor with ulcerative colitis or Crohn's disease, or a healthy co-twin of an affected twin (not recorded which).

CDR3 sequence: CASSLAIHARSSYNEQFF. The chain couples TRBV5-1 to TRBJ2-1. The CDR3 is 18 amino acids. The germline V gene encodes CDR1 SGHRS and CDR2 YFSETQ. Looking up the rest from reference TRBV5-1 and TRBJ2-1 gives the full variable domain: KAGVTQTPRYLIKTRGQQVTLSCSPISGHRSVSWYQQTPGQGLQFLFEYFSETQRNKGNFPGRFSGRQFSNSRSEMNVSTLELGDSALYLCASSLAIHARSSYNEQFFGPGTRLTVL.

This chain joins TRBV19 and TRBJ2-3; lacking DNA, the TRBD1 call made by TCRdb goes unchecked. The CDR3 length is 14 residues. CDR1 LNHDA and CDR2 SQIVND come from the germline V gene (reference sequence). The CDR3 loop is CASSIRGTTDTQYF.

The rearrangement joins TRBV20-1 to TRBJ2-7. The CDR3 is 12 residues long. Germline V gene sequence: CDR1 DFQATT, CDR2 SNEGSKA (reference sequence). CDR3: CSAPGRTYEQYF.

V usage is TRBV5-1 and J usage is TRBJ1-1. Germline V gene lookup returns CDR1 SGHRS and CDR2 YFSETQ. There are 13 residues in the CDR3. The CDR3 region is CASSLAEYTEAFF.

The CDR3 is CSARDLGFEDEQFF. J is TRBJ2-1 and V is TRBV20-1. Germline CDR1 reads DFQATT; CDR2 reads SNEGSKA (reference sequence). This CDR3 region has 14 residues.

This chain connects TRBV11-2 to TRBJ2-3; the TRBD1 assignment by TCRdb is unverifiable without DNA. The CDR3 loop spans 15 amino acids. Germline CDR1 reads SGHAT; CDR2 reads FQNNGV. The chain's CDR3 is CASTLQGSSTDTQYF.

The chain combines TRBV10-1 with TRBJ2-1; TCRdb's D call, TRBD2, is unchecked because there is no DNA. This CDR3 is 16 amino acids long. Germline V CDR1 and CDR2: WNHNN, SYGVQD (reference sequence). This CDR3 is CASSDRLASGSNEQFF.

The chain recombines TRBV11-2 with TRBJ2-5; TCRdb proposes TRBD2, but this gene call is untestable without DNA. CDR3 length equals 16 residues. CDR1 and CDR2 from the germline V gene are SGHAT and FQNNGV. CDR3 in amino acids: CASSLHGTSGQETQYF. Using reference TRBV11-2 and TRBJ2-5 for the parts outside the CDR3, the full variable domain is EAGVAQSPRYKIIEKRQSVAFWCNPISGHATLYWYQQILGQGPKLLIQFQNNGVVDDSQLPKDRFSAERLKGVDSTLKIQPAKLEDSAVYLCASSLHGTSGQETQYFGPGTRLLVL.

V and J are TRBV3-1 and TRBJ2-2; TCRdb proposes TRBD2, but this gene call is untestable without DNA. The CDR3 runs 15 residues. Germline CDR1 LGHDT, CDR2 YNNKEL (reference sequence). The CDR3 sequence: CASSQRTSSSGELFF.

V gene TRBV18 combines with J gene TRBJ1-6; the TCRdb call, TRBD1, lacks DNA for checking. The CDR3 is 12 amino acids. Germline values: CDR1 KGHSH, CDR2 LQKENI. The CDR3 here is CASSQMGQPLHF.

The chain uses TRBV6-5 and TRBJ2-5; TCRdb names TRBD1, which stays unverified in the absence of DNA. The length of the CDR3 is 14 residues. Germline CDR1 is MNHEY and CDR2 is SVGAGI. This CDR3 reads CASSYGGTQETQYF.

This chain connects TRBV6-5 to TRBJ2-7; the TCRdb call, TRBD1, lacks DNA for checking. Germline CDR1 is MNHEY and CDR2 is SVGAGI. CDR3 size: 11 residues. The chain's CDR3 is CATKSVGEQYF.

This sequence joins TRBV23-1 and TRBJ2-2; the D call from TCRdb, TRBD1, cannot be confirmed without DNA. TRBV23-1 carries the ORF label, with uncertain function. This CDR3 is built from 13 residues. The CDR3 reads CASRPNSDRELFF.